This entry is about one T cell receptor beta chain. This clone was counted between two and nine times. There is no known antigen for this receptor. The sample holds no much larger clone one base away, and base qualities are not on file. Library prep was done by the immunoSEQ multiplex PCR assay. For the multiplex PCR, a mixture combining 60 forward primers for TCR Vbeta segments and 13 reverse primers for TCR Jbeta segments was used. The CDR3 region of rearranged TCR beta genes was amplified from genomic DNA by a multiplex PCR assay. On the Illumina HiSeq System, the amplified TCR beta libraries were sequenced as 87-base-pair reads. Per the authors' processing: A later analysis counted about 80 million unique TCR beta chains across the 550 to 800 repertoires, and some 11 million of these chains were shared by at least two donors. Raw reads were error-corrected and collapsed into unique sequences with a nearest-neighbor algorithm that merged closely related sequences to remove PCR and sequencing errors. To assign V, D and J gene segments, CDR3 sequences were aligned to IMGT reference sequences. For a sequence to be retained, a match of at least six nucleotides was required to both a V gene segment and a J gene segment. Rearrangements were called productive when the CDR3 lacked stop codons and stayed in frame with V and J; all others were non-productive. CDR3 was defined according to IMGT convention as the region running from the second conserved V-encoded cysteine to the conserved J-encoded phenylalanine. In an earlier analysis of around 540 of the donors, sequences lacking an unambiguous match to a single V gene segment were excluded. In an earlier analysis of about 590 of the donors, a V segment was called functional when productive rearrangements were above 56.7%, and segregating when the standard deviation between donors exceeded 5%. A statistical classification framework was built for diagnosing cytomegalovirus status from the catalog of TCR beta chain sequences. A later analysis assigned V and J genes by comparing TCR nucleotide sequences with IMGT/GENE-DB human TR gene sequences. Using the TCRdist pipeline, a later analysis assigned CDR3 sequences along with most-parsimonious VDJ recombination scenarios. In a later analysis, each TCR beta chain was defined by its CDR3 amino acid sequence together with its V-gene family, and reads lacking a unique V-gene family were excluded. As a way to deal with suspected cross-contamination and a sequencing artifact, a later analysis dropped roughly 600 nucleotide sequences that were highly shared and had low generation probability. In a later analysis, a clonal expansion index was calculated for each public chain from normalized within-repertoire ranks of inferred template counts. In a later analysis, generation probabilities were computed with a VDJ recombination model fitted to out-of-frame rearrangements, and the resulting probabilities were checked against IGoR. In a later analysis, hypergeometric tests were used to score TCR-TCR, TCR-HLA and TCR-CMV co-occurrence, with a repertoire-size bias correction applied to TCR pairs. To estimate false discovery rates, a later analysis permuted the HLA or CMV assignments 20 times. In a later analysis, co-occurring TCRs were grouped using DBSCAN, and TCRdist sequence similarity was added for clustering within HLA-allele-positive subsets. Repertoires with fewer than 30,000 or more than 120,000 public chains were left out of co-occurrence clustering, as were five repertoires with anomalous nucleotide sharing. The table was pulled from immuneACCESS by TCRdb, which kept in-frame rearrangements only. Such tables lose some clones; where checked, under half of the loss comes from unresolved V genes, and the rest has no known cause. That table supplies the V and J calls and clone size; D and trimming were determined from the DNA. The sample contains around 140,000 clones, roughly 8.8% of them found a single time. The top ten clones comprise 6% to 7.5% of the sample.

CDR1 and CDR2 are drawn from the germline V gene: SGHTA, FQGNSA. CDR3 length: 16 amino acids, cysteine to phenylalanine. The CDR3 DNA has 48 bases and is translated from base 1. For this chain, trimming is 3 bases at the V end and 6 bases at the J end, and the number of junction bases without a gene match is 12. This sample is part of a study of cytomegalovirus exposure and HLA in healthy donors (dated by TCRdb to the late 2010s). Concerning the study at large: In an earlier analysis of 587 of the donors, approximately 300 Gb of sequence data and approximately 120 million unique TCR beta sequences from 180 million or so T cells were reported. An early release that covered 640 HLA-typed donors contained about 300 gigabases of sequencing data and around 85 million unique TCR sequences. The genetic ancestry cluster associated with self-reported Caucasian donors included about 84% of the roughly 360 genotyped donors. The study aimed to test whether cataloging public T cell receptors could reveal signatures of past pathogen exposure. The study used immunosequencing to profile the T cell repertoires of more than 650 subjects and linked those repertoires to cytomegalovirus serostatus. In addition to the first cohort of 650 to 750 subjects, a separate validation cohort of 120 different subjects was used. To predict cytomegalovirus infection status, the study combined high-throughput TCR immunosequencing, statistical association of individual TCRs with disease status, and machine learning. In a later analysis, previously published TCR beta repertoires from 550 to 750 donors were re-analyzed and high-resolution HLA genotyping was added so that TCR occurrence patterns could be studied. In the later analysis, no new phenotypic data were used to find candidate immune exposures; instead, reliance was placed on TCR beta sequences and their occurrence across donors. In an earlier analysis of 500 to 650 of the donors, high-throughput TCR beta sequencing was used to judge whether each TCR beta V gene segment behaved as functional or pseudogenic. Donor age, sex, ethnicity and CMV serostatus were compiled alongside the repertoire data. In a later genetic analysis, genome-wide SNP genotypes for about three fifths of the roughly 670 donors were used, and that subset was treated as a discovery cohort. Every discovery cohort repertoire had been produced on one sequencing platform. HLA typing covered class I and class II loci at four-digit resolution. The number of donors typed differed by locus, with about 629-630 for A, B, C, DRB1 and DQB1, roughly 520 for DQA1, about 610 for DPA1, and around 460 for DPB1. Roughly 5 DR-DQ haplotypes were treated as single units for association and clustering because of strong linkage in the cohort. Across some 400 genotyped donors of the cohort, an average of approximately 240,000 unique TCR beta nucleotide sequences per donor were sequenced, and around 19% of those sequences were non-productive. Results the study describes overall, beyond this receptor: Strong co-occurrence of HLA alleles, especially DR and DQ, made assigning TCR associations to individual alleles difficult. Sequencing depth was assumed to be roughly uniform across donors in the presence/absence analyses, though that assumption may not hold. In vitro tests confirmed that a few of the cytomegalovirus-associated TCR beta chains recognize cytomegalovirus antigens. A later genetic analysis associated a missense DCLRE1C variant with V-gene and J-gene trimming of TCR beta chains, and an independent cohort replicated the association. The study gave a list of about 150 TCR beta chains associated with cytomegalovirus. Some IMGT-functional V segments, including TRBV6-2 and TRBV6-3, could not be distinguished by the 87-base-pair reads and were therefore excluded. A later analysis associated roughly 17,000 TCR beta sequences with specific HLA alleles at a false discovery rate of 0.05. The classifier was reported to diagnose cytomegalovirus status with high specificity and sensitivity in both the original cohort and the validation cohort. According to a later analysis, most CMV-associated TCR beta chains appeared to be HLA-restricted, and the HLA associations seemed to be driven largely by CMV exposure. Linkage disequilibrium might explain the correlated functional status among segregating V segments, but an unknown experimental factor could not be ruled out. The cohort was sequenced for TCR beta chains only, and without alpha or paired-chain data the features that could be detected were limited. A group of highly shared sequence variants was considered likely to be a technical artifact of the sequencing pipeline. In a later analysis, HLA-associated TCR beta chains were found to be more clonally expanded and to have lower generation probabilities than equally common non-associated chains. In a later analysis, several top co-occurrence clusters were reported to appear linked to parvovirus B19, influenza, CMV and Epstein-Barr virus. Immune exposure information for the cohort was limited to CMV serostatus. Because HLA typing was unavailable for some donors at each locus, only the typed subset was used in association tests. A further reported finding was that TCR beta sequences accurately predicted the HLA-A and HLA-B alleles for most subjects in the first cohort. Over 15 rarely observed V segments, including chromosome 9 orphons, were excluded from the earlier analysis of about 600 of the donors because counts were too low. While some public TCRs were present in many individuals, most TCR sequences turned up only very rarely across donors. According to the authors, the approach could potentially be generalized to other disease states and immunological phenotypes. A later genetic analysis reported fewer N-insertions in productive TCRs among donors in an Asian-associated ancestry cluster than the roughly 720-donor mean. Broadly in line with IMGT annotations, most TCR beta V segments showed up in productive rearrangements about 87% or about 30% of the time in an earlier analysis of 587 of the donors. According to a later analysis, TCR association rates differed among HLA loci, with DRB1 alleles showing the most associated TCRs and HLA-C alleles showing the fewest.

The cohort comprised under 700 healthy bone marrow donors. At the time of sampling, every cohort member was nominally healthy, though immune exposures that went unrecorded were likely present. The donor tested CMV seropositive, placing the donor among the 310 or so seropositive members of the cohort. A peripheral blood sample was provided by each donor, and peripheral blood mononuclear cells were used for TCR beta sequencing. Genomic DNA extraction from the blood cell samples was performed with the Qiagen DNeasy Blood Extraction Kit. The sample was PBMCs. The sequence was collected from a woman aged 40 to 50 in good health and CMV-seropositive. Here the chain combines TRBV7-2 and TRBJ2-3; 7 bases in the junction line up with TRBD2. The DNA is TGTGCCAGCAGCTTTATGGGAGGGCGGTTGTTGGATACGCAGTATTTT. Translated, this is CASSFMGGRLLDTQYF. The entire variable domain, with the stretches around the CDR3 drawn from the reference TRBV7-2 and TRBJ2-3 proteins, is GAGVSQSPSNKVTEKGKDVELRCDPISGHTALYWYRQSLGQGLEFLIYFQGNSAPDKSGLPSDRFSAERTGGSVSTLTIQRTQQEDSAVYLCASSFMGGRLLDTQYFGPGTRLTVL.